The rows below give T cell receptor beta chains drawn from one sample of a study of early T cells in non-severe SARS-CoV-2 infection. TCRdb fed the 5' RACE reads into MiXCR, producing one record per CDR3 protein. Among tens of thousands of distinct CDR3 sequences listed, around 5% were seen once. The sequencing input was whole blood. The receptors here all came from an adult who was a healthcare worker with PCR-confirmed SARS-CoV-2 infection or an uninfected control (not recorded which). Each CDR3 is given with its conserved first and last residue. The order of the fields is D gene, J gene, clone size, V gene, CDR3 DNA, CDR3 protein. The D gene is left open where the match is weak. Size is stated for part of the rows, as once, few or many counts, or as a class when the clone is expanded.

D: .
J: TRBJ1-4
size: .
V: TRBV20-1
DNA: TGCAGTGCTAGAGATATAAGACGGACTAATGAAAAACTGTTTTTT
CDR3: CSARDIRRTNEKLFF

D: .
J: TRBJ2-1
size: many
V: TRBV11-3
DNA: TGTGCCAGCAGCTTAGTAATGAATGAGCAGTTCTTC
CDR3: CASSLVMNEQFF

D: TRBD1
J: TRBJ2-7
size: .
V: TRBV7-2
DNA: TGTGCCAGCAGCAGAACTCCCAGGACAGGGTTAGACGAGCAGTACTTC
CDR3: CASSRTPRTGLDEQYF

D: .
J: TRBJ2-1
size: medium-sized
V: TRBV29-1
DNA: TGCAGCGTCGGGCCCTCGGGGCCCATATCCAATGAGCAGTTCTTC
CDR3: CSVGPSGPISNEQFF

D: .
J: TRBJ2-3
size: .
V: TRBV7-2
DNA: TGTGCCAGCAGCTCCTATCCCCGGGGCACAGATACGCAGTATTTT
CDR3: CASSSYPRGTDTQYF

D: .
J: TRBJ1-1
size: once
V: TRBV12-3/TRBV12-4
DNA: TGTGCCAGCAGTGCACGGGCCACAAGGGGTTTCTTT
CDR3: CASSARATRGFF

D: .
J: TRBJ2-7
size: few
V: TRBV5-1
DNA: TGCGCCAGCAGCCCGACCGCAGGGCCCGAGCAGTACTTC
CDR3: CASSPTAGPEQYF

D: .
J: TRBJ1-5
size: many
V: TRBV20-1
DNA: TGCAGTGCTCAGGGACTAAATAGCAATCAGCCCCAGCATTTT
CDR3: CSAQGLNSNQPQHF

D: .
J: TRBJ2-1
size: .
V: TRBV5-4
DNA: TGTGCCGGGGGGAGGAGCTCCTACAATGAGCAGTTCTTC
CDR3: CAGGRSSYNEQFF

D: .
J: TRBJ1-1
size: many
V: TRBV5-1
DNA: TGCGCCAGCAGCCAGAAAGGGTCTCTGAACACTGAAGCTTTCTTT
CDR3: CASSQKGSLNTEAFF

D: TRBD2
J: TRBJ2-4
size: many
V: TRBV4-2
DNA: TGTGCCAGCAGCCAAGATGGAGCGGGGGTTTCAGCCAAAAACATTCAGTACTTC
CDR3: CASSQDGAGVSAKNIQYF

D: TRBD2
J: TRBJ2-4
size: many
V: TRBV12-3/TRBV12-4
DNA: TGTGCCAGCAGTCCCGGACTAGCCGCGGGCATTCAGTACTTC
CDR3: CASSPGLAAGIQYF

D: .
J: TRBJ2-4
size: many
V: TRBV20-1
DNA: TGCAGTGCCCGCACAGGGAATGAGGCCAAAAACATTCAGTACTTC
CDR3: CSARTGNEAKNIQYF

D: .
J: TRBJ2-3
size: medium-sized
V: TRBV4-2
DNA: TGTGCCAGCAGCCTGACTAGCACAGATACGCAGTATTTT
CDR3: CASSLTSTDTQYF

D: TRBD1
J: TRBJ1-1
size: many
V: TRBV7-9
DNA: TGTGCCAGCAGCTTATTTGGACAGGGAATCCCTGAAGCTTTCTTT
CDR3: CASSLFGQGIPEAFF

D: .
J: TRBJ1-5
size: few
V: TRBV6-5
DNA: TGTGCCAGCAGTTACTCGGCAGGGGCCAATCAGCCCCAGCATTTT
CDR3: CASSYSAGANQPQHF

D: .
J: TRBJ2-7
size: medium-sized
V: TRBV29-1
DNA: TGCAGCGTTGTACAGGCTTCATCCTTCTCCTACGAGCAGTACTTC
CDR3: CSVVQASSFSYEQYF

D: .
J: TRBJ2-1
size: few
V: TRBV5-6
DNA: TGTGCCAGCAGCTCCTACAATGAGCAGTTCTTC
CDR3: CASSSYNEQFF

D: TRBD2
J: TRBJ2-5
size: many
V: TRBV28
DNA: TGTGCCAGCAGAATCGCGGGGGGTAAGACCCAGTACTTC
CDR3: CASRIAGGKTQYF

D: .
J: TRBJ2-7
size: many
V: TRBV20-1
DNA: TGCAGTGCTGTCCCCTTGGTCCAATCAAAGGCGACATCCTACGAGCAGTACTTC
CDR3: CSAVPLVQSKATSYEQYF

D: .
J: TRBJ1-4
size: many
V: TRBV7-2
DNA: TGTGCCAGCAGCTTAGAACGGAATGAAAAACTGTTTTTT
CDR3: CASSLERNEKLFF

D: .
J: TRBJ2-3
size: many
V: TRBV27
DNA: TGTGCCAGCAGTTTCCGTGTGGCGGGCACAGATACGCAGTATTTT
CDR3: CASSFRVAGTDTQYF

D: .
J: TRBJ2-7
size: many
V: TRBV7-2
DNA: TGTGCCAGCAGCTTAGGAGCGGCCAGGAGCTACGAGCAGTACTTC
CDR3: CASSLGAARSYEQYF

D: .
J: TRBJ1-1
size: few
V: TRBV7-9
DNA: TGTGCCAGCAGCTCGGAGGTCACTGAAGCTTTCTTT
CDR3: CASSSEVTEAFF

D: .
J: TRBJ2-4
size: many
V: TRBV12-5
DNA: TGTGCTAGTGGTTTGGTACTAGGGGGAAAAAACATTCAGTACTTC
CDR3: CASGLVLGGKNIQYF

D: .
J: TRBJ2-7
size: few
V: TRBV20-1
DNA: TGCAGTGCTAGAGATGCATGGCACTACGAGCAGTACTTC
CDR3: CSARDAWHYEQYF

D: .
J: TRBJ2-1
size: .
V: TRBV27
DNA: TGTGCCAGCAGTTTAATACTATTGGGGAGTGAGCAGTTCTTC
CDR3: CASSLILLGSEQFF

D: .
J: TRBJ1-5
size: many
V: TRBV4-2
DNA: TGTGCCAGCAGCCAGAGGTTTGGGGTCGGGCATTTT
CDR3: CASSQRFGVGHF

D: TRBD1
J: TRBJ1-6
size: many
V: TRBV7-6
DNA: TGTGCCAGCAGCTTAACCCAGGGGGATTCACCCCTCCACTTT
CDR3: CASSLTQGDSPLHF

D: TRBD1
J: TRBJ2-1
size: few
V: TRBV20-1
DNA: TGCAGTGTCATTACAGGGGGAAGGGAGCAGTTCTTC
CDR3: CSVITGGREQFF

D: .
J: TRBJ2-7
size: many
V: TRBV7-6
DNA: TGTGCCAGCAGCTTAGAGACACCGACGGGGGAGCAGTACTTC
CDR3: CASSLETPTGEQYF

D: TRBD2
J: TRBJ2-1
size: many
V: TRBV5-1
DNA: TGCGCCAGCACCCTAGCGGGAGGGCCCCATGAGCAGTTCTTC
CDR3: CASTLAGGPHEQFF